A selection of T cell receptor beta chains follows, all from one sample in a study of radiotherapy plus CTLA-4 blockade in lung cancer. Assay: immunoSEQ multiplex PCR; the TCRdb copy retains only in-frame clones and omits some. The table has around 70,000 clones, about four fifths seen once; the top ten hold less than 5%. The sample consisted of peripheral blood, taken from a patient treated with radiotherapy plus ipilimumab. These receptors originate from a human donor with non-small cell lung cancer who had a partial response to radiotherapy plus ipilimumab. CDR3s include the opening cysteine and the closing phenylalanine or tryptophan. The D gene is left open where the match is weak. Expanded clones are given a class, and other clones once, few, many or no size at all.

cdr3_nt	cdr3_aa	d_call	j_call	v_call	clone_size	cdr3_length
TGTGCCAGCAGCCTCAGAGGGGAAAAACTGTTTTTT	CASSLRGEKLFF	NA	TRBJ1-4	TRBV16	NA	12
TGCGCCAGCAGCTTGGAAGGGGAGGGGTATGGCTACACCTTC	CASSLEGEGYGYTF	NA	TRBJ1-2	TRBV5-1	NA	14
TGTGCCAGCAGCTTAGGGCAGAGCAGGACAGGGGAAAAACTGTTTTTT	CASSLGQSRTGEKLFF	TRBD1	TRBJ1-4	TRBV7-9	NA	16
TGCGCCAGCAGCTTGGAACCAGGGGGAAACTCTGGAAACACCATATATTTT	CASSLEPGGNSGNTIYF	TRBD1	TRBJ1-3	TRBV5-1	NA	17
TGTGCCAGCTCACCGGGACTAGCGGGCCTTAATGAGCAGTTCTTC	CASSPGLAGLNEQFF	TRBD2	TRBJ2-1	TRBV18	NA	15
TGTGCCAGCTCACTGGGACTAGCGGGAGCAGAGACCCAGTACTTC	CASSLGLAGAETQYF	TRBD2	TRBJ2-5	TRBV18	NA	15
TGTGCCAGTAGTATTAATGGAGGGTTAACGCAGTATTTT	CASSINGGLTQYF	NA	TRBJ2-3	TRBV19	NA	13
TGTGCCAGCAGCTTGACCCCTACAGTTTCCCGGGGCTACACCTTC	CASSLTPTVSRGYTF	NA	TRBJ1-2	TRBV11-2	once	15
TGTGCCTGGAGTCCCCCCTCGGGGATAAATCAGCCCCAGCATTTT	CAWSPPSGINQPQHF	NA	TRBJ1-5	TRBV30	NA	15
TGTGCCAGCAGCGTTTCTAGCGGGAGTTGGGGCACAGATACGCAGTATTTT	CASSVSSGSWGTDTQYF	TRBD2	TRBJ2-3	TRBV9	NA	17
TGTGCCTCCAGCCTCAGCGGTGGTAATGAGCAGTTCTTC	CASSLSGGNEQFF	NA	TRBJ2-1	TRBV6-5	once	13
TGTGCCAGCATGAACCGGGACAACACAGATACGCAGTATTTT	CASMNRDNTDTQYF	NA	TRBJ2-3	TRBV19	NA	14
TGTGCCAGCGGATCCGGGACAGCTAGAAACATTCAGTACTTC	CASGSGTARNIQYF	TRBD1	TRBJ2-4	TRBV28	NA	14
TGTGCCAGCTCCTTCGGGAACTATGGCTACACCTTC	CASSFGNYGYTF	NA	TRBJ1-2	TRBV6-5	NA	12
TGTGCCTGGGGGACAGGGACCGGCACTGAAGCTTTCTTT	CAWGTGTGTEAFF	TRBD1	TRBJ1-1	TRBV30	NA	13